This TCR beta chain was identified in a study of blood T cell repertoires in COVID-19. The sample holds one count of this clone. Germline CDR1 is SEHNR and CDR2 is FQNEAQ (reference sequence). This CDR3 comprises 15 residues. The V end lost 5 bases, the J end lost 0 bases, and 14 bases lay between the germline ends. As originally analysed: Nucleated cell number was recorded as an estimate derived from reference gene primer amplification. TCRdb keeps only in-frame clones here, not all; method: immunoSEQ multiplex PCR. The DNA was the basis for D and trimming; V, J and clone size are from that table. The table has over 95,000 clones, about 89% seen once.

The sequence was obtained from a human donor with acute or convalescent COVID-19. The donor label of this sample is uncertain. The chain has TRBV7-9 and TRBJ2-7; weak D call: TRBD2 (5 bases). The sample taken for sequencing was peripheral blood. Here the CDR3 DNA reads TGTGCCAGCAGCCCCTGGGAGCCCAGCTCCTACGAGCAGTACTTC. Its translation is CASSPWEPSSYEQYF.